One T cell receptor beta chain is described in this entry. The target antigen is unknown. Some clones are missing from TCRdb's copy, which holds only in-frame ones; the method was immunoSEQ multiplex PCR. The sample shows under 20,000 clones, about 92% of them seen only once. The CDR3 spans 16 residues. In germline, CDR1 is KGHSH, CDR2 LQKENI. V lost 2 bases and J lost 2, with 16 bases in between. The sample belongs to a study of STAT3 mutations in large granular lymphocyte leukemia. Study information: Over half of T-LGLL patients had one or more immunosuppressive regimens. Findings and caveats of the study: In about 30% of the 18 patients, new TCR clonotypes emerged after therapy. Every T-cell large granular lymphocyte leukemia patient had at least one immunodominant TCR beta clonotype.

The rearrangement uses TRBV18 and TRBJ2-7; D gene unclear. Sequencing was performed on peripheral blood mononuclear cells. This clonotype was obtained from a man in his 60s with T-cell large granular lymphocyte leukemia. Some clones in this sample may be carry-over from other donors' samples. This CDR3 is CASSPYPKNNPYEQYF. The CDR3 nucleotides are TGTGCCAGCTCACCATACCCAAAAAACAATCCCTACGAGCAGTACTTC.